This is a list of T cell receptor beta chains from one sample in a study of blood T cell repertoires in COVID-19. The method was immunoSEQ multiplex PCR; TCRdb's version includes in-frame clones alone and lacks a portion of them. The sample consists of about 53,000 clones, almost 85% of them appearing once. Sequencing was carried out using peripheral blood. Receptors were obtained from a human donor in a cohort sampled during active COVID-19. Both conserved end residues are part of each CDR3. A D gene is named only where the DNA matches it firmly. Size is stated for part of the rows, as once, few or many counts, or as a class when the clone is expanded.

D gene	V gene	clone size	J gene	CDR3 protein	CDR3 DNA
-	TRBV24-1	once	TRBJ1-2	CATSDSQINYGYTF	TGTGCCACCAGTGATTCGCAGATTAACTATGGCTACACCTTC
-	TRBV29-1	-	TRBJ2-3	CSVDEWRGGGADTQYF	TGCAGCGTTGATGAATGGCGGGGCGGCGGGGCAGATACGCAGTATTTT
-	TRBV6-5	-	TRBJ1-4	CASRKRGREKLFF	TGTGCCAGCCGGAAAAGGGGAAGGGAAAAACTGTTTTTT
TRBD1	TRBV5-1	-	TRBJ2-7	CASRPGTGSYEQYF	TGCGCCAGCAGACCCGGGACAGGGTCCTACGAGCAGTACTTC
TRBD2	TRBV18	-	TRBJ2-2	CASSPFSSGSTGELFF	TGTGCCAGCTCACCCTTTTCTAGCGGCTCCACCGGGGAGCTGTTTTTT
TRBD1	TRBV5-6	-	TRBJ1-3	CASSSTGVGNTIYF	TGTGCCAGCAGCTCGACAGGGGTGGGGAACACCATATATTTT
TRBD2	TRBV7-2	-	TRBJ2-1	CASSQTSGAGTAQFF	TGTGCCAGCAGCCAGACTAGCGGGGCGGGGACCGCGCAGTTCTTC
-	TRBV27	few	TRBJ2-2	CASSFKGDGGELFF	TGTGCCAGCAGTTTTAAGGGGGACGGCGGGGAGCTGTTTTTT
-	TRBV7-3	-	TRBJ2-5	CASSSTRGETQYF	TGTGCCAGCAGCTCGACTAGGGGAGAGACCCAGTACTTC
TRBD2	TRBV2	-	TRBJ2-1	CASSEGPLAGFNEQFF	TGTGCCAGCAGTGAAGGCCCGCTAGCGGGGTTTAATGAGCAGTTCTTC
TRBD2	TRBV11-2	-	TRBJ2-3	CASSFLVALRTSGGDTQYF	TGTGCCAGCAGCTTCTTAGTAGCCCTTCGGACTAGCGGGGGGGATACGCAGTATTTT
-	TRBV19	-	TRBJ2-3	CASKKQRADTQYF	TGTGCCAGTAAGAAGCAACGGGCAGATACGCAGTATTTT
-	TRBV3-1/TRBV3-2	-	TRBJ2-3	CASSQDLAVHTDTQYF	TGTGCCAGCAGCCAAGATCTAGCAGTGCACACAGATACGCAGTATTTT
TRBD2	TRBV4-1	-	TRBJ2-7	CASSQDRGGGRSSYEQYF	TGCGCCAGCAGCCAAGATCGGGGGGGAGGACGTAGCTCCTACGAGCAGTACTTC
TRBD1	TRBV30	once	TRBJ1-6	CASYRDRVSGGDSPLHF	TGTGCCTCATACCGGGACAGGGTATCGGGGGGTGATTCACCCCTCCACTTT
-	TRBV7-9	-	TRBJ2-2	CASSPLGGTGELFF	TGTGCCAGCAGCCCTCTGGGGGGAACCGGGGAGCTGTTTTTT
TRBD1	TRBV7-2	-	TRBJ1-2	CASSSPHRGPGGDYTF	TGTGCCAGCAGCTCCCCCCACAGGGGGCCCGGAGGGGACTACACCTTC
TRBD2	TRBV7-2	-	TRBJ2-5	CASSPGGAGETQYF	TGTGCCAGCAGCCCCGGGGGGGCCGGGGAGACCCAGTACTTC
-	TRBV14	-	TRBJ2-7	CASSPTGLPNEQYF	TGTGCCAGCAGCCCAACGGGACTCCCCAACGAGCAGTACTTC
-	TRBV12-3/TRBV12-4	-	TRBJ1-1	CASSLLGDTEAFF	TGTGCCAGCAGTTTACTGGGAGACACTGAAGCTTTCTTT
-	TRBV6-2/TRBV6-3	-	TRBJ1-6	CASSYGGGDYNSPLHF	TGTGCCAGCAGTTACGGAGGAGGGGACTATAATTCACCCCTCCACTTT
TRBD1	TRBV5-1	-	TRBJ1-2	CASTTTGGNYGYTF	TGCGCCAGCACCACAACAGGGGGCAACTATGGCTACACCTTC
TRBD2	TRBV27	-	TRBJ2-2	CASSLSFGLVSPGELFF	TGTGCCAGCAGTTTATCGTTCGGACTAGTCAGCCCCGGGGAGCTGTTTTTT
TRBD1	TRBV6-2/TRBV6-3	-	TRBJ2-1	CASRPTGQGHEQFF	TGTGCCAGCAGGCCTACCGGACAGGGTCATGAGCAGTTCTTC
-	TRBV6-2/TRBV6-3	-	TRBJ2-2	CASRYSTRGIGELFF	TGTGCCAGCAGGTACTCTACAAGGGGAATCGGGGAGCTGTTTTTT
-	TRBV7-3	-	TRBJ2-3	CASSLTGAGDTQYF	TGTGCCAGCAGCTTAACGGGGGCCGGAGATACGCAGTATTTT
-	TRBV12-2	once	TRBJ2-4	CASRAHGNSIAKNIQYF	TGTGCAAGTCGCGCTCACGGGAACAGTATAGCCAAAAACATTCAGTACTTC
-	TRBV19	-	TRBJ1-5	CASSTGLEGTQHF	TGTGCCAGTTCCACAGGGCTCGAAGGGACCCAGCATTTT
-	TRBV13	-	TRBJ1-3	CASSPGEGYGNTIYF	TGTGCCAGCAGCCCTGGGGAGGGGTATGGAAACACCATATATTTT
-	TRBV4-3	once	TRBJ1-2	CASSQDNSYGYTF	TGCGCCAGCAGCCAAGACAATTCCTATGGCTACACCTTC
-	TRBV6-5	-	TRBJ2-3	CASRSPRGADTQYF	TGTGCCAGCAGGTCCCCTAGAGGCGCAGATACGCAGTATTTT
TRBD2	TRBV10-3	-	TRBJ2-3	CAIMGLASDTQYF	TGTGCCATCATGGGACTAGCTTCCGATACGCAGTATTTT
-	TRBV7-6	-	TRBJ2-5	CASSLVFSQETQYF	TGTGCCAGCAGCTTAGTTTTCAGCCAAGAGACCCAGTACTTC
TRBD2	TRBV2	-	TRBJ2-7	CASSDPFSGANHYEQYF	TGTGCCAGCAGTGACCCCTTTAGCGGGGCAAATCACTACGAGCAGTACTTC
-	TRBV27	-	TRBJ2-5	CASSLSWGLIGETQYF	TGTGCCAGCAGTTTATCTTGGGGGCTGATCGGGGAGACCCAGTACTTC
-	TRBV11-1	-	TRBJ2-1	CASSPTVDRLNEQFF	TGTGCCAGCAGCCCCACGGTAGATCGCCTCAATGAGCAGTTCTTC
-	TRBV21-1	once	TRBJ2-7	CASSLDSHYEQYF	TGTGCCAGCAGCCTAGACAGTCACTACGAGCAGTACTTC
TRBD1	TRBV7-2	-	TRBJ1-2	CASSLGARQGGGYTF	TGTGCCAGCAGCTTAGGGGCGCGACAGGGAGGAGGCTACACCTTC
TRBD2	TRBV10-3	-	TRBJ2-1	CAIKEGAGGSSEQFF	TGTGCCATCAAAGAGGGAGCGGGAGGGTCCAGTGAGCAGTTCTTC
-	TRBV7-9	-	TRBJ2-1	CASSPLGSSYNEQFF	TGTGCCAGCAGTCCACTAGGGAGCTCCTACAATGAGCAGTTCTTC
TRBD1	TRBV6-4	once	TRBJ1-1	CASSEGRGFGTEAFF	TGTGCCAGCAGTGAAGGCAGGGGGTTTGGCACTGAAGCTTTCTTT